A single sample gave rise to the 31 T cell receptor beta chains below, sequenced in a study of cytomegalovirus exposure and HLA in healthy donors. It was with 60 Vbeta and 13 Jbeta primers that the PCR ran. The repertoire was sequenced with immunoSEQ multiplex PCR; TCRdb's copy has only in-frame clones and lacks some. Of about 69,000 clones in the sample, roughly 76% are singletons; the top ten hold roughly 3.5%. Sequencing was carried out using PBMCs. The source of these receptors is a young man in good health and CMV-seronegative.

The chain links TRBV6-6 to TRBJ1-3; tentative D call: TRBD1 (6 bases). From germline, CDR1 is MNHNY and CDR2 SVGAGI (reference sequence). Between the trimmed V and J ends, which lost 6 bases and 0 bases, there was a span of 12 bases. This CDR3 has 15 residues. DNA for the CDR3: TGTGCCAGCAGCTCACAGGGTCTCTCTGGAAACACCATATATTTT. It codes for CASSSQGLSGNTIYF.

V is TRBV6-1 and J is TRBJ1-2; 10 bases are a match to TRBD1. This CDR3 is built from 14 residues. J was trimmed by 3 bases and V by 5 bases; bases with no gene match: 3. Germline values: CDR1 MNHNS, CDR2 SASEGT. The CDR3 reads CASSPTGGDYGYTF. CDR3 bases: TGTGCCAGCAGTCCGACAGGGGGCGACTATGGCTACACCTTC.

The chain links TRBV6-4 to TRBJ1-5; 7 bases are a match to TRBD1. Germline lookup yields CDR1 MRHNA and CDR2 SNTAGT. V dropped 3 bases and J dropped 2; count of bases not matched to a gene: 1. The CDR3 runs 14 residues. Here the CDR3 reads CASSEGQGNQPQHF. Written as DNA, the CDR3 is TGTGCCAGCAGTGAAGGACAGGGCAATCAGCCCCAGCATTTT.

V usage is TRBV4-1 and J usage is TRBJ2-1; 7 bases are a match to TRBD1. Germline V gives CDR1 MGHRA, CDR2 YSYEKL. The CDR3 is 16 residues long. With 0 bases clipped from V and 0 bases from J, the junction kept 2 bases outside the gene matches. The DNA of the CDR3 is TGCGCCAGCAGCCAAGATAGGACAGGCTCCTACAATGAGCAGTTCTTC. This sequence encodes CASSQDRTGSYNEQFF.

The chain joins TRBV19 to TRBJ1-6; unclear D gene. Trimming removed 5 bases at V and 0 bases at J, with 8 bases between. Germline loops: CDR1 LNHDA, CDR2 SQIVND (reference sequence). The CDR3 covers 15 residues. In DNA form, the CDR3 reads TGTGCCAGTAGTCCTTTCAGCTCCTATAATTCACCCCTCCACTTT. Protein product: CASSPFSSYNSPLHF.

The chain is built from TRBV5-1 and TRBJ1-1; possible D gene TRBD1, 5 bases. V lost 2 bases to trimming and J lost 3 bases, with 8 bases between them. Germline assignment: CDR1 SGHRS and CDR2 YFSETQ. This CDR3 comprises 13 residues. The CDR3 coding sequence is TGCGCCAGCAGCTTTCAGGGTGACACTGAAGCTTTCTTT. This gives the protein CASSFQGDTEAFF.

This chain joins TRBV6-1 and TRBJ1-1; 9 bases fit TRBD1. This CDR3 is 16 amino acids long. CDR1 and CDR2 from the germline V gene are MNHNS and SASEGT. Unmatched junction bases numbered 10, after V lost 4 bases and J lost 4 bases. CDR3 sequence (DNA): TGTGCCAGCAGTGCCTATTTTGAGACAGGGGGCACTGAAGCTTTCTTT. It encodes CASSAYFETGGTEAFF.

The chain couples TRBV28 to TRBJ1-2, with 8 bases lining up with TRBD1. Per the germline V gene, CDR1 is MDHEN and CDR2 is SYDVKM. Trimming cost V 4 bases and J 7 bases; bases outside gene matches: 11. This CDR3 contains 15 residues. The chain's CDR3 is CASSSSPQTGVGYTF. Here the CDR3 DNA reads TGTGCCAGCAGTTCGAGCCCGCAGACAGGGGTTGGCTACACCTTC.

This clone appeared a few times. The chain recombines TRBV5-4 with TRBJ2-6; D gene ambiguous. There are 16 residues in the CDR3. Looked up from germline, CDR1 is SGHNT and CDR2 is YYREEE (reference sequence). Trimming cost V 3 bases and J 0 bases, with 10 bases left between them. The CDR3 loop is CASSWRWVSGANVLTF. CDR3 in DNA: TGTGCCAGCAGCTGGAGATGGGTCTCTGGGGCCAACGTCCTGACTTTC.

The chain recombines TRBV28 with TRBJ1-1, with 7 bases that match TRBD1. The CDR3 contains 16 residues. Unmatched junction bases numbered 14, after V lost 7 bases and J lost 3 bases. Germline V gene sequence: CDR1 MDHEN, CDR2 SYDVKM. The CDR3 reads CASTYWITGADTEAFF. CDR3 coding DNA: TGTGCCAGCACCTATTGGATCACAGGGGCCGACACTGAAGCTTTCTTT.

V gene TRBV10-3 combines with J gene TRBJ1-5, with D perhaps TRBD1 (5 bases). In germline, CDR1 is ENHRY, CDR2 SYGVKD. CDR3 length equals 19 residues. V dropped 4 bases and J dropped 0 bases, with 22 bases sitting between them. This chain's CDR3 is CAISVSPDTGSNSNQPQHF. The CDR3 coding sequence is TGTGCCATCAGTGTATCCCCCGACACAGGTTCCAATAGCAATCAGCCCCAGCATTTT.

Here the CDR3 reads CASSLEGLYNEQFF. The CDR3 nucleotides are TGTGCCAGCAGCTTAGAGGGACTTTACAATGAGCAGTTCTTC. The genes are TRBV11-2 and TRBJ2-1; perhaps TRBD2 as D (6 bases). The V end was cut by 0 bases, the J end by 4 bases, with 7 bases between. This CDR3 contains 14 residues. Germline CDR1 reads SGHAT; CDR2 reads FQNNGV. Using reference TRBV11-2 and TRBJ2-1 for the parts outside the CDR3, the full variable domain is EAGVAQSPRYKIIEKRQSVAFWCNPISGHATLYWYQQILGQGPKLLIQFQNNGVVDDSQLPKDRFSAERLKGVDSTLKIQPAKLEDSAVYLCASSLEGLYNEQFFGPGTRLTVL.

This chain joins TRBV29-1 and TRBJ2-7; a possible D gene is TRBD1 (6 bases). This CDR3 is 14 amino acids long. The V gene lost 1 base and the J gene lost 2 bases, with 12 bases spanning the gap. Germline V gives CDR1 SQVTM, CDR2 ANQGSEA. CDR3 sequence: CSVEGFDRPYEQYF. CDR3 in DNA: TGCAGCGTTGAAGGCTTCGACAGGCCCTACGAGCAGTACTTC.

For the CDR3, the DNA is TGTGCCAGCAGTTTCGGTTTGCGGGGCTATGGCTACACCTTC. Translating gives CASSFGLRGYGYTF. V usage is TRBV28 and J usage is TRBJ1-2, with D uncertain. CDR1 and CDR2 (germline): MDHEN, SYDVKM. The length of the CDR3 is 14 residues. Trimming removed 3 bases from V and 4 bases from J, with 12 bases in between.

V usage is TRBV5-4 and J usage is TRBJ2-3, with 12 bases matching TRBD2. Trimming removed 4 bases from V and 5 bases from J; junction bases left unmatched: 14. The CDR3 sequence is 18 residues long. CDR1 and CDR2 from the germline V gene are SGHNT and YYREEE (reference sequence). Written as DNA, the CDR3 is TGTGCCAGCAGCCCTCGTAAAACTAGCGGGGGGCTTGGAGATACGCAGTATTTT. Translation: CASSPRKTSGGLGDTQYF.

The chain combines TRBV6-6 with TRBJ1-2; 12 nucleotides align to TRBD1. The CDR3 has 16 amino acids. V gave up 2 bases and J gave up 4 bases; unmatched junction bases: 5. Germline assignment: CDR1 MNHNY and CDR2 SVGAGI (reference sequence). CDR3 nucleotide sequence: TGTGCCAGCAGTTACCGAGGGACAGGGGGCGCCTATGGCTACACCTTC. It codes for CASSYRGTGGAYGYTF.

J is TRBJ1-2 and V is TRBV2, with no clear D. Germline V gene data show CDR1 as SNHLY and CDR2 as FYNNEI. This CDR3 comprises 15 residues. Deletions cut 3 bases from V and 4 bases from J, with 15 bases between. CDR3 DNA sequence: TGTGCCAGCAGTGACGGCAATGGGCTCCTCTATGGCTACACCTTC. This codes for CASSDGNGLLYGYTF.

This clone turned up a few times. The chain uses TRBV28 and TRBJ1-1, with D perhaps TRBD1 (6 bases). The CDR3 is 14 residues long. Germline V gene lookup returns CDR1 MDHEN and CDR2 SYDVKM. Trimming stripped 10 bases from V and 2 bases from J, with 17 bases between. CDR3 DNA sequence: TGTGCCACCGAGCCCCAGGGGCTCAACACTGAAGCTTTCTTT. The encoded protein is CATEPQGLNTEAFF.

The CDR3 is CASSFRTAHEVWGAFF. The CDR3 nucleotides read TGTGCCAGCAGCTTCCGGACAGCGCATGAGGTGTGGGGAGCTTTCTTT. The chain carries TRBV5-5 and TRBJ1-1; D perhaps matches TRBD1 (6 bases). Germline V lookup: CDR1 SGHKS, CDR2 YYEKEE (reference sequence). V gave up 2 bases and J gave up 10 bases, with 24 bases separating them. This CDR3 contains 16 residues.

The CDR3 DNA reads as TGTGCCAGCAGCCCGGGACTGAATTACAATGAGCAGTTCTTC. Its translation is CASSPGLNYNEQFF. The chain recombines TRBV11-2 with TRBJ2-1; tentatively, D is TRBD2 (6 bases). CDR3 length: 14 amino acids. The V end lost 5 bases, the J end lost 4 bases, and 12 bases lay between the germline ends. Germline V gene sequence: CDR1 SGHAT, CDR2 FQNNGV.

The V call is TRBV9, the J call TRBJ2-4; TRBD2 matches 13 bases. Losses at the gene ends were 3 bases for V and 5 bases for J; bases not matched to a gene: 5. This CDR3 comprises 16 residues. From germline, CDR1 is SGDLS and CDR2 YYNGEE. CDR3 nucleotide sequence: TGTGCCAGCAGCGCGGGACTAGCGGGGCTCGAAAACATTCAGTACTTC. Amino acids: CASSAGLAGLENIQYF.

This rearrangement joins TRBV15 to TRBJ2-7; TRBD2 is a possible D gene (5 bases). The germline V gene has CDR1 LNHNV and CDR2 YYDKDF (reference sequence). Trimming stripped 1 base from V and 5 bases from J, with 12 bases between. The CDR3 is made up of 14 amino acids. This CDR3 is CATSRGGSSDEQYF. CDR3 sequence (DNA): TGTGCCACCAGCAGAGGAGGGAGCTCAGACGAGCAGTACTTC.

The chain couples TRBV6-1 to TRBJ2-2, with D perhaps TRBD1 (6 bases). The germline gives CDR1 MNHNS, CDR2 SASEGT. Trimming took 3 bases from V and 6 from J, leaving 23 bases between them. The length of the CDR3 is 18 residues. The CDR3 spells CASSDPPSSGQRAGELFF. Written as DNA, the CDR3 is TGTGCCAGCAGTGACCCTCCTTCCTCGGGACAACGGGCCGGGGAGCTGTTTTTT.

The chain has TRBV19 and TRBJ2-2; TRBD1 agrees at 8 bases. V was pared by 3 bases and J by 2 bases, with 2 bases of the junction left unmatched. From germline, CDR1 is LNHDA and CDR2 SQIVND (reference sequence). CDR3 length: 15 residues. The CDR3 is CASSIQGANTGELFF. The CDR3 region has the DNA TGTGCCAGTAGTATCCAGGGGGCCAACACCGGGGAGCTGTTTTTT.

The V gene is TRBV11-2, the J gene TRBJ1-4; 10 bases agree with TRBD1. Trimming removed 6 bases from V and 2 bases from J; junction bases left unmatched: 0. The germline gives CDR1 SGHAT, CDR2 FQNNGV. The CDR3 is 14 residues long. CDR3 sequence: CASRGQGTNEKLFF. CDR3 DNA sequence: TGTGCCAGCAGGGGACAGGGGACTAATGAAAAACTGTTTTTT.

The chain joins TRBV28 to TRBJ1-2; D gene ambiguous. Germline assignment: CDR1 MDHEN and CDR2 SYDVKM. The V end lost 1 base, the J end lost 0 bases, and 18 bases lay between the germline ends. The CDR3 has 18 amino acids. This CDR3 is CASSLYAPVGVTNYGYTF. CDR3 bases: TGTGCCAGCAGTTTATACGCCCCCGTCGGGGTGACTAACTATGGCTACACCTTC.

The chain has TRBV19 and TRBJ1-3; 11 bases align to TRBD1. V lost 6 bases and J lost 1; bases outside the gene matches: 14. The CDR3 sequence is 19 residues long. The germline V gene has CDR1 LNHDA and CDR2 SQIVND (reference sequence). The CDR3 spells CASSRRTGGERVSGNTIYF. As DNA, the CDR3 is TGTGCCAGTAGCCGGCGGACAGGGGGCGAGAGGGTATCTGGAAACACCATATATTTT.

The chain couples TRBV5-4 to TRBJ2-7, with TRBD1 matching 7 bases. Germline CDR1 is SGHNT and CDR2 is YYREEE (reference sequence). V lost 4 bases to trimming and J lost 7 bases; unmatched junction nucleotides: 11. The CDR3 contains 14 residues. CDR3 region: CASSATGSTNEQYF. CDR3 sequence (DNA): TGTGCCAGCAGCGCGACAGGGTCGACCAATGAGCAGTACTTC.

The chain employs TRBV7-8 and TRBJ2-1; perhaps TRBD1 as D (7 bases). V lost 4 bases to trimming and J lost 9 bases, with 10 bases between them. The CDR3 length is 12 residues. Germline CDR1 SGHVS, CDR2 FQNEAQ. Here the CDR3 reads CASSSGGTEQFF. CDR3 coding DNA: TGTGCCAGCAGCTCAGGGGGGACTGAGCAGTTCTTC.

This rearrangement joins TRBV18 to TRBJ1-1, with a possible D match to TRBD1 (6 bases). This CDR3 contains 15 residues. CDR1 KGHSH and CDR2 LQKENI come from the germline V gene. V was cut by 3 bases and J by 1 base, with 12 bases left in between. CDR3 sequence (DNA): TGTGCCAGCTCACCGAGCGGGGGGGCGAACACTGAAGCTTTCTTT. Protein product: CASSPSGGANTEAFF.

The rearrangement links TRBV5-5 to TRBJ1-6, with a weak D call TRBD1 (6 bases). CDR1 SGHKS and CDR2 YYEKEE come from the germline V gene (reference sequence). This CDR3 is built from 14 residues. V gave up 3 bases and J gave up 5 bases, with 9 bases separating them. The CDR3 nucleotides read TGTGCCAGCAGCTGGACAGCTGATAATTCACCCCTCCACTTT. It translates to CASSWTADNSPLHF. The variable domain in full, with the rest retrieved from reference TRBV5-5 and TRBJ1-6, is DAGVTQSPTHLIKTRGQQVTLRCSPISGHKSVSWYQQVLGQGPQFIFQYYEKEERGRGNFPDRFSARQFPNYSSELNVNALLLGDSALYLCASSWTADNSPLHFGNGTRLTVT.